One and the same sample provided the 9 T cell receptor beta chains below, sequenced in a study of molecular identifiers for immune sequencing clone quantification. TCRdb passed the PCR reads through MiXCR, listing each CDR3 protein once. The sample yields 400,000 to 600,000 distinct CDR3 sequences, roughly 23% seen once. Sequencing used naive CD8+ T cells from blood, with Jurkat cell RNA spiked in. As for subset: FACS-sorted CD8+CD4-CCR7+CD45RA+ naive T cells. Source of these receptors: a human donor in good health. Some libraries in this study had Jurkat cell RNA spiked in.

This clonotype occurred a few times. V is TRBV23-1 and J is TRBJ1-1; TRBD1 matches 8 bases. TRBV23-1 carries the ORF label, with uncertain function. The CDR3 is made up of 16 amino acids. The V gene end was trimmed by 3 bases and the J gene end by 1 base; junction bases not matched to a gene: 7. The CDR3 spells CASSHPLGQENTEAFF. CDR3 sequence (DNA): TGCGCCAGCAGTCACCCACTGGGACAGGAGAACACTGAAGCTTTCTTT.

A note on this clonotype: A much larger clonotype is one base distant, so this may be a read error. The chain recombines TRBV7-9 with TRBJ1-1; the match to TRBD1 covers 9 bases. J gave up 6 bases and V 5 bases, and 7 bases lay outside the gene matches. The CDR3 contains 14 residues. Germline V gene sequence: CDR1 SEHNR, CDR2 FQNEAQ (reference sequence). This chain's CDR3 is CASSPSTGGPEAFF. The DNA for the CDR3 is TGTGCCAGCAGCCCCTCAACAGGGGGCCCTGAAGCTTTCTTT.

This clonotype came up many times. V and J are TRBV7-9 and TRBJ2-3; possibly TRBD1 for D (7 bases). Germline V CDR1 and CDR2: SEHNR, FQNEAQ (reference sequence). V lost 3 bases to trimming and J lost 1 base, with 11 bases between them. The CDR3 has 15 amino acids. This CDR3 reads CASSFQGGGTDTQYF. The CDR3 nucleotides read TGTGCCAGCAGCTTCCAGGGGGGAGGCACAGATACGCAGTATTTT.

This clonotype was picked up many times. This sequence joins TRBV7-9 and TRBJ2-7, with 8 bases that match TRBD1. The J segment lost 6 bases and the V segment lost 4 bases, leaving 2 bases of the junction unmatched. Germline V gene data show CDR1 as SEHNR and CDR2 as FQNEAQ (reference sequence). The CDR3 loop spans 12 amino acids. The CDR3 DNA sequence: TGTGCCAGCAGCTCAGGGGGCCTCGAGCAGTACTTC. Its translation is CASSSGGLEQYF. The full variable domain, with the rest looked up from reference TRBV7-9 and TRBJ2-7, is DTGVSQNPRHKITKRGQNVTFRCDPISEHNRLYWYRQTLGQGPEFLTYFQNEAQLEKSRLLSDRFSAERPKGSFSTLEIQRTEQGDSAMYLCASSSGGLEQYFGPGTRLTVT.

This clonotype was recorded at least ten times. The genes are TRBV30 and TRBJ2-3; 8 bases fit TRBD2. Looked up from germline, CDR1 is GTSNPN and CDR2 is SVGIG (reference sequence). V lost 2 bases and J lost 5; bases outside the gene matches: 3. The CDR3 sequence is 13 residues long. CDR3 bases: TGTGCCTGGAGTAGACTAGCGAGAGATACGCAGTATTTT. The encoded protein is CAWSRLARDTQYF.

In regard to this clonotype: Given a much more abundant clone one base away, this may be a read error. V usage is TRBV4-2 and J usage is TRBJ2-7; 13 bases map to TRBD2. Per germline, CDR1 LGHNA and CDR2 YNFKEQ. The CDR3 extends over 16 amino acids. The trim removed 0 bases at V and 4 bases at J, leaving 3 bases unmatched. The CDR3: CASSQEGTSGIYEQYF. In DNA, the CDR3 is TGTGCCAGCAGCCAAGAGGGGACTAGCGGGATATACGAGCAGTACTTC.

This clonotype showed up many times. V gene TRBV13 combines with J gene TRBJ2-7; TRBD1 or TRBD2 may be the D gene (5 bases each). The V end was cut by 5 bases, the J end by 2 bases, with 16 bases between. The CDR3 length is 15 residues. CDR1 PRHDT and CDR2 FYEKMQ come from the germline V gene (reference sequence). The DNA of the CDR3 is TGTGCCAGCAGCCCCTTTGGGGACGGGACCTACGAGCAGTACTTC. The encoded protein is CASSPFGDGTYEQYF.

This chain uses TRBV30 with TRBJ1-4; 11 bases agree with TRBD1. The CDR3 length is 15 residues. The ends lost 4 bases at V and 8 bases at J; junction bases unmatched: 9. CDR1 GTSNPN and CDR2 SVGIG come from the germline V gene (reference sequence). DNA for the CDR3: TGTGCCTGGACTAAGTTTAGGACAGGGGGCGAAAAACTGTTTTTT. This translates into CAWTKFRTGGEKLFF.

This clonotype was recorded at least ten times. The rearrangement links TRBV4-1 to TRBJ1-1, with 10 bases matching TRBD1. CDR1 and CDR2 from the germline V gene are MGHRA and YSYEKL. This CDR3 has 15 residues. Trimming cost V 4 bases and J 4 bases; bases outside gene matches: 6. This CDR3 is CASSLRDRGGTEAFF. DNA for the CDR3: TGCGCCAGCAGCCTCCGGGACAGGGGTGGCACTGAAGCTTTCTTT.